The present TCR beta chain was sequenced within a study of blood T cell repertoires in COVID-19 (dated by TCRdb to the early 2020s). Context from the whole study: Collaborator samples came from the United States, Italy and Spain and covered acute and convalescent phases of COVID-19. The prospective study material was composed of cDNA or gDNA derived from T cells, B-cell-depleted T cells, or PBMCs. The dataset comprised deeply sampled blood TCRbeta repertoires from subjects exposed to, actively infected with, or recovered from COVID-19. The repertoires were made available in a free public database intended to serve as a resource for research on the immune response to SARS-CoV-2. The samples were drawn from two sources: the first 160 participants of the ongoing ImmuneRACE study, and some 1,300 subjects contributed by 6 global collaborators. The sample metadata nearly always contained a de-identified subject ID, COVID-19 status, age in years and sex. Where available, HLA class I and class II types were taken from metadata supplied by the sample provider and were not determined by assay-based typing.

As encoded in the germline V gene, CDR1 is SGDLS while CDR2 is YYNGEE. The cysteine opens and the phenylalanine closes a CDR3 of 13 amino acids. Left in the record is the CDR3 DNA by itself, 39 bases read in frame from the first base. Trimming at the junction amounts to 3 bases on V and 7 bases on J, and the germline ends lie 14 bases apart. This clone was recorded a few times. This clone's antigen is unknown. Nothing much larger sits one base from this clone, and base qualities are not available. Collaborating institutions collected whole blood in K2EDTA tubes following their own protocols. Collaborator samples were shipped for TCRbeta analysis as frozen whole blood, isolated PBMCs, or DNA extracted from either sample type. The immunoSEQ Assay, a bias-controlled multiplex PCR, was used to amplify TCRbeta CDR3 regions from genomic DNA. As for the original processing: The number of nucleated cells in each sample was estimated from the amplification of reference gene primers within the assay. To quantify the absolute abundance of each unique TCRbeta CDR3 rearrangement, sequence reads were collapsed and filtered. For each sample, productive Simpson clonality was calculated as the square root of Simpson's diversity index over productive rearrangements. Here the immuneACCESS table is served through TCRdb, limited to in-frame sequences with V and J called. Missing clones are a known gap in these copies; in checked studies unresolved V genes cover under half, and the rest lacks a known reason. V and J calls and clone size are copied from that table; D and trimming were computed from the DNA. The sample records 250,000 to 300,000 clones, about 76% of which are singletons. Of the sample, about 3.2% is held by the ten largest clones.

Results and caveats for the whole study, not just this receptor: How much clinical and demographic metadata was included differed by source and by participant, and the metadata was provided uncurated.

The receptor chain draws on TRBV9 and TRBJ2-7; possibly the D gene is TRBD2, per 6 matching bases. The sequence derives from an older woman with active or convalescent COVID-19. The specimen sequenced was peripheral blood. The base sequence is TGTGCCAGCAGCGGGGGTCCGGGGGAAGAGCAGTACTTC. This gives the protein CASSGGPGEEQYF.